Each of the 16 T cell receptor beta chains below was sequenced from the same sample in a study of yellow fever vaccine responses in identical twins. TCRdb re-called the RT-PCR reads through MiXCR, storing one row per CDR3 protein. The sample carries around 20,000 distinct CDR3 sequences, roughly two thirds recorded once. Sequenced here: T cells from blood (PBMCs), unsorted or a sorted subset (not recorded which), sampled before or after yellow fever vaccination (not recorded which). The receptors here all came from a woman aged 18-29 years who received the yellow fever vaccine.

V and J are TRBV6-1 and TRBJ2-2; the D gene is possibly TRBD1 (6 bases). The CDR3 is 14 residues long. V was cut by 7 bases and J by 6 bases, with 15 bases left in between. Germline CDR1 and CDR2: MNHNS and SASEGT. The chain's CDR3 is CASNTGSKSGELFF. CDR3 sequence (DNA): TGTGCCAGCAACACAGGGTCTAAGTCCGGGGAGCTGTTTTTT.

This chain connects TRBV7-7 to TRBJ2-5; either TRBD1 or TRBD2 may supply D (6 bases each). Trimming took 5 bases from V and 2 from J, leaving 21 bases between them. Germline V gene lookup returns CDR1 SSHAT and CDR2 FNYEAQ (reference sequence). The CDR3 sequence is 17 residues long. For the CDR3, the DNA is TGTGCCAGCAGCCTGGGCCCCGGGGGCGCGGGGCAAGAGACCCAGTACTTC. Translation gives CASSLGPGGAGQETQYF.

DNA of the CDR3: TGTGCCACCAGTGATTTGGAGGTCCGGGGCTACACCTTC. Protein product: CATSDLEVRGYTF. V usage is TRBV24-1 and J usage is TRBJ1-2; no firm D call. Germline V gene sequence: CDR1 KGHDR, CDR2 SFDVKD. CDR3 length: 13 amino acids. V dropped 0 bases and J dropped 8 bases, with 9 bases sitting between them.

This chain uses TRBV18 with TRBJ2-5; either TRBD1 or TRBD2 may fit D (5 bases each). This CDR3 contains 14 residues. V was trimmed by 3 bases and J by 4 bases, leaving 12 bases between them. CDR1 KGHSH and CDR2 LQKENI come from the germline V gene. The CDR3 region has the DNA TGTGCCAGCTCACCGGGGACCGGAGGAGAGACCCAGTACTTC. Translated: CASSPGTGGETQYF.

The chain links TRBV5-4 to TRBJ1-1; the D is unclear. V was trimmed by 3 bases and J by 0 bases, leaving 6 bases between them. CDR1 and CDR2 (germline): SGHNT, YYREEE (reference sequence). CDR3 length: 13 amino acids. The CDR3 region is CASSSGMNTEAFF. The CDR3 nucleotides are TGTGCCAGCAGCTCGGGTATGAACACTGAAGCTTTCTTT.

The rearrangement links TRBV29-1 to TRBJ2-5; weak D call: TRBD1 (5 bases). V was clipped by 6 bases and J by 6 bases, with 8 bases between them. The CDR3 consists of 10 residues. The germline gives CDR1 SQVTM, CDR2 ANQGSEA. The CDR3 DNA is TGCAGCGTGGACACACAGACCCAGTACTTC. Its translation is CSVDTQTQYF.

This clonotype has just a few counts. The V call is TRBV7-6, the J call TRBJ2-3; D possibly corresponds to TRBD1 (5 bases). The CDR3 totals 12 residues. Looked up from germline, CDR1 is SGHVS and CDR2 is FNYEAQ. V was clipped by 2 bases and J by 6 bases, with 6 bases between them. The CDR3 is CASSLKGDTQYF. Written as DNA, the CDR3 is TGTGCCAGCAGCTTAAAGGGGGATACGCAGTATTTT.

This clonotype was counted only a few times. V is TRBV11-3 and J is TRBJ1-5; 9 nucleotides agree with TRBD1. V was clipped by 5 bases and J by 3 bases; unmatched bases: 5. Germline V gene data show CDR1 as SGHNT and CDR2 as YENEEA. The CDR3 is made up of 15 amino acids. CDR3 bases: TGTGCCAGCAGCCTGAGACAGGGGGTCAATCAGCCCCAGCATTTT. It is translated as CASSLRQGVNQPQHF. The full variable domain, with the rest looked up from reference TRBV11-3 and TRBJ1-5, is EAGVVQSPRYKIIEKKQPVAFWCNPISGHNTLYWYLQNLGQGPELLIRYENEEAVDDSQLPKDRFSAERLKGVDSTLKIQPAELGDSAVYLCASSLRQGVNQPQHFGDGTRLSIL.

This chain uses TRBV4-2 with TRBJ2-5; the D gene is possibly TRBD1 (5 bases). Between the trimmed V and J ends, which lost 0 bases and 5 bases, there was a span of 10 bases. The length of the CDR3 is 14 residues. CDR1 LGHNA and CDR2 YNFKEQ come from the germline V gene. CDR3: CASSQDVAGETQYF. The CDR3 region has the DNA TGTGCCAGCAGCCAAGATGTAGCAGGGGAGACCCAGTACTTC.

This chain links TRBV25-1 with TRBJ2-7, with D perhaps TRBD1 or TRBD2 (6 bases each). Trimming left V 5 bases short and J 4 bases short, with 18 bases between. The germline V gene encodes CDR1 MGHDK and CDR2 SYGVNS. CDR3 length: 15 residues. The CDR3 coding sequence is TGTGCCAGCAGTCCCGAGGGGGGCACACAATACGAGCAGTACTTC. Residues: CASSPEGGTQYEQYF.

This chain connects TRBV7-7 to TRBJ2-1; D is possibly TRBD2 (6 bases). The V and J ends lost 3 bases and 5 bases respectively, with 11 bases between them. The CDR3 runs to 14 residues. In germline, CDR1 is SSHAT, CDR2 FNYEAQ (reference sequence). CDR3 region: CASSLGGTHNEQFF. The CDR3 bases are TGTGCCAGCAGCTTGGGCGGGACCCACAATGAGCAGTTCTTC. Supplemented by reference TRBV7-7 and TRBJ2-1, the full variable domain reads GAGVSQSPRYKVTKRGQDVTLRCDPISSHATLYWYQQALGQGPEFLTYFNYEAQPDKSGLPSDRFSAERPEGSISTLTIQRTEQRDSAMYRCASSLGGTHNEQFFGPGTRLTVL.

This sequence joins TRBV9 and TRBJ1-4; D unclear. The V gene's germline CDR1 is SGDLS and CDR2 YYNGEE. V was pared by 0 bases and J by 0 bases, with 9 bases between. The CDR3 length is 16 residues. The CDR3 reads CASSVAPRATNEKLFF. As DNA, the CDR3 is TGTGCCAGCAGCGTAGCGCCGCGAGCAACTAATGAAAAACTGTTTTTT.

This clonotype was detected only a few times. Here the CDR3 DNA reads TGTGCCAGCAGCGAACTACCGGGACACAGCACAGATACGCAGTATTTT. As protein: CASSELPGHSTDTQYF. This chain uses TRBV6-1 with TRBJ2-3, with a weak D call TRBD1 (6 bases). Germline-derived CDR1 and CDR2 are MNHNS and SASEGT. The CDR3 is 16 amino acids. The V gene lost 6 bases and the J gene lost 0 bases, with 16 bases spanning the gap.

The chain links TRBV10-3 to TRBJ1-5; possible D gene TRBD1, 5 bases. CDR1 and CDR2 from the germline V gene are ENHRY and SYGVKD. The V end was cut by 3 bases, the J end by 5 bases, with 11 bases between. This CDR3 contains 14 residues. This chain's CDR3 is CAISDRPGHQPQHF. The DNA of the CDR3 is TGTGCCATCAGTGATCGACCGGGGCATCAGCCCCAGCATTTT.

By frequency in the sample, this clonotype is medium-sized. The rearrangement uses TRBV3-1 and TRBJ2-3; the D is unclear. Trimming took 0 bases from V and 5 from J, leaving 15 bases between them. CDR3 size: 16 residues. Germline V lookup: CDR1 LGHDT, CDR2 YNNKEL (reference sequence). Written as DNA, the CDR3 is TGTGCCAGCAGCCAAGATTTACTAACCGGTCTAGATACGCAGTATTTT. Protein sequence: CASSQDLLTGLDTQYF.

The chain has TRBV28 and TRBJ2-5; 7 bases are a match to TRBD2. CDR3 length: 14 amino acids. The junction had 7 bases not matched to a gene; V was cut back by 5 bases and J by 4 bases. The germline V gene encodes CDR1 MDHEN and CDR2 SYDVKM. The CDR3 spells CASSLGGSIETQYF. DNA for the CDR3: TGTGCCAGCAGTCTCGGGGGGAGCATAGAGACCCAGTACTTC.